This TCR beta chain was captured by sequencing in a study of T-cell reconstitution after alpha-beta-depleted transplantation in children. The sample holds many counts of this clonotype. Unique molecular identifiers were incorporated into the prepared TCRbeta library. Each CDR3 protein gets one entry after TCRdb re-called the PCR reads with MiXCR. The data contain some 200,000 distinct CDR3 sequences, roughly 7.5% of them seen just once; the ten biggest clones take up roughly 3%. Germline V gene lookup returns CDR1 SGHRS and CDR2 YFSETQ. V lost 1 base and J lost 0, with 7 bases in between. The CDR3 loop spans 14 amino acids.

This sequence originates from a human donor who donated a stem cell graft to a child with Wiskott-Aldrich syndrome. Sample: PBMCs from the stem cell graft donor, taken from the stem cell graft. This chain connects TRBV5-1 to TRBJ2-5; D ambiguous. This CDR3 reads CASSLNKYQETQYF. The DNA for the CDR3 is TGCGCCAGCAGCTTGAACAAGTACCAAGAGACCCAGTACTTC.